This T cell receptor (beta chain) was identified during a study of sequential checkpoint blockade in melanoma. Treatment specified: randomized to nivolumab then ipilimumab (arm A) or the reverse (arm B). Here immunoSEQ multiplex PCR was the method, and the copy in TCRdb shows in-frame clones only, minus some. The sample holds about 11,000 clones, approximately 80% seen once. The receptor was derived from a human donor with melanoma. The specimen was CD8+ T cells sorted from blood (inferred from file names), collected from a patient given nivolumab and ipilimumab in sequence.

In nucleotides, the CDR3 is TGTGCCAGCCACAGGGGAGCAGATACGCAGTATTTT. This translates into CASHRGADTQYF. The chain joins TRBV2 to TRBJ2-3, with TRBD1 matching over 7 bases. CDR3 length equals 12 residues. Unmatched junction bases numbered 3, after V lost 8 bases and J lost 4 bases. Per germline, CDR1 SNHLY and CDR2 FYNNEI.